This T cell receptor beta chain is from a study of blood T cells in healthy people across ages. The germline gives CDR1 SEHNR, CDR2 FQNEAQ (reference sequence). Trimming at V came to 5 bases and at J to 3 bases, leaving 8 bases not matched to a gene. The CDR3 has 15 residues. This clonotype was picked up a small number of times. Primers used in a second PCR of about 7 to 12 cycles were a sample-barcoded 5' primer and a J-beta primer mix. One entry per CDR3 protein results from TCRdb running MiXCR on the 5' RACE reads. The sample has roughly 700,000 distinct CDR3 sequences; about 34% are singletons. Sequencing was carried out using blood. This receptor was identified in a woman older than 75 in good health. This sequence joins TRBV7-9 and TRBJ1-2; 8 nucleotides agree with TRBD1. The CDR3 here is CASSTTGTGDYGYTF. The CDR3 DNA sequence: TGTGCCAGCAGCACCACCGGGACAGGTGACTATGGCTACACCTTC.